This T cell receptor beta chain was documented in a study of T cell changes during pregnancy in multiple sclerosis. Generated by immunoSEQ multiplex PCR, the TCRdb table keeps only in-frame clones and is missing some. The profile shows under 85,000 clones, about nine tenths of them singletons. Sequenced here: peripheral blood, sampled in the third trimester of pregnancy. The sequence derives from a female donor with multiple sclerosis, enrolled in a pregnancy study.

The CDR3, as DNA: TGTGCCAGCAGCGTAGGGGTGCGGTACACAGATACGCAGTATTTT. This translates into CASSVGVRYTDTQYF. This sequence joins TRBV9 and TRBJ2-3; D call uncertain. V was shortened by 0 bases and J by 2 bases, with 10 bases between the two germline ends. The CDR3 runs 15 residues. Germline V gene sequence: CDR1 SGDLS, CDR2 YYNGEE.